This record looks at one T cell receptor (beta chain) sequence and its context. The data are from a study of OX40 agonist ivuxolimab in advanced cancers. Study-level information: Administration of intravenous ivuxolimab to patients occurred every 2 weeks at 0.01 to 10 mg/kg. Mean age approximately 66 years, range about 23 to 79; roughly 80% male.

This CDR3 comprises 12 residues. Trimming pared 1 base from V and 3 bases from J, leaving 3 bases between. Looked up from germline, CDR1 is GTSNPN and CDR2 is SVGIG (reference sequence). Autoimmune disease history or systemic immunosuppression was exclusionary. Blood got drawn at baseline, again on cycle 4 day 1, and then on cycle 7 day 1. Some clones are missing from TCRdb's copy, which holds only in-frame ones; the method was immunoSEQ multiplex PCR. The data hold tens of thousands of clones, with 70% to 90% observed a single time. V and J are TRBV30 and TRBJ2-2; no clear D gene. The TCR was taken from an adult with an advanced solid tumor such as melanoma, head and neck, liver or kidney cancer. The sequencing used CD4+ or CD8+ T cells sorted from blood, collected in a trial of the OX40 agonist ivuxolimab. The CDR3 here is CAWSDYTGELFF. The CDR3 region has the DNA TGTGCCTGGAGTGATTACACCGGGGAGCTGTTTTTT.